This T cell receptor beta chain was sequenced in a study of cytomegalovirus exposure and HLA in healthy donors. The PCR was carried out with 60 Vbeta primers and 13 Jbeta primers. Assay: immunoSEQ multiplex PCR; the TCRdb copy retains only in-frame clones and omits some. The data hold roughly 130,000 clones, with about three fifths observed a single time. The J segment lost 2 bases and the V segment lost 2 bases, leaving 6 bases of the junction unmatched. CDR3 length equals 17 residues. Germline V gene sequence: CDR1 SGHRS, CDR2 YFSETQ. The material sequenced was PBMCs. This sequence originates from a male donor in good health and CMV-seronegative. This chain uses TRBV5-1 with TRBJ2-3; 12 positions agree with TRBD2. CDR3 coding DNA: TGCGCCAGCAGCTTAACGACTAGCGGGGGTCCCACAGATACGCAGTATTTT. Its translation is CASSLTTSGGPTDTQYF.